The 2 T cell receptor beta chains presented below share a single source sample, sequenced in a study of shared clonotypes between healthy human individuals. Assay used: immunoSEQ multiplex PCR; TCRdb lists only in-frame clones, some missing. The sample lists 600,000 to 750,000 clones, 72% seen once, with approximately 1.8% in the top ten. Sequencing was performed on memory CD4+ T cells sorted from blood. Specified subset: CD45RA-negative fraction. These receptors were taken from a woman aged 25-40 years in good health.

This clone appeared once. The gene calls are TRBV14 and TRBJ2-2; TRBD1 aligns across 8 bases. CDR1 and CDR2 from the germline V gene are SGHDN and FVKESK. The J segment lost 7 bases and the V segment lost 5 bases, leaving 9 bases of the junction unmatched. This CDR3 is 15 amino acids long. CDR3 DNA sequence: TGTGCCAGCAGCTCATGGACAGGGCCGGACGGGGAGCTGTTTTTT. Its protein product is CASSSWTGPDGELFF.

As DNA, the CDR3 is TGTGCCAGCAGTCTGCTGACTAGCGGGGTCCTCAAGGAGCAGTTCTTC. Its translation: CASSLLTSGVLKEQFF. This chain connects TRBV28 to TRBJ2-1, with 11 bases aligning to TRBD2. The V segment lost 5 bases and the J segment 10 bases; nucleotides outside the gene matches: 13. Germline lookup yields CDR1 MDHEN and CDR2 SYDVKM. The CDR3 sequence is 16 residues long.